This TCR beta chain was retrieved from a study of blood T cell repertoires in COVID-19. TCRdb's copy holds only in-frame clones and misses some; the assay was immunoSEQ multiplex PCR. In the table there are fewer than 75,000 clones, around 87% of which are singletons. The CDR3 is 14 residues long. Germline assignment: CDR1 SGHRS and CDR2 YFSETQ. The J segment lost 5 bases and the V segment lost 0 bases, leaving 2 bases of the junction unmatched. This TCR came from a man in his fifties or sixties with active or convalescent COVID-19. The sample consisted of peripheral blood. The rearrangement joins TRBV5-1 to TRBJ2-3; 8 bases fit TRBD1. The chain's CDR3 is CASSLDTGGDTQYF. CDR3 nucleotide sequence: TGCGCCAGCAGCTTGGATACAGGGGGAGATACGCAGTATTTT.